These 10 T cell receptor beta chains were sequenced from one sample in a study of T-cell memory formation after mild COVID-19 (dated by TCRdb to 2020 to 2022). Library preparation was by 5' RACE. TCRdb records Illumina NovaSeq 6000 as the sequencer. TCRdb itself trimmed the public reads at Q25 with fastp, ran MiXCR and retained productive beta chains. Every entry covers one CDR3 protein and lists the most common genes and DNA from its rows. A total of about 81,000 distinct CDR3 sequences appear in this sample, roughly 25% of them only once. The ten largest clones represent over 40% of the sample. Sequenced input: PBMCs or a T cell subset sorted from them (not recorded which). All receptors derive from a man between 18 and 35 years old who had mild COVID-19 (a few samples of this study predate the infection). The sample titles of this study are shuffled in the database, so cell type and time point are left out; the donor was told from shared clones.

This clonotype has a handful of counts. V gene TRBV6-4 combines with J gene TRBJ2-4; either TRBD1 or TRBD2 may supply D (5 bases each). The V gene lost 2 bases and the J gene lost 9 bases, with 14 bases spanning the gap. Germline-derived CDR1 and CDR2 are MRHNA and SNTAGT. CDR3 size: 14 residues. The CDR3 loop is CASSDGGDGSIQYF. The CDR3 DNA sequence: TGTGCCAGCAGTGACGGGGGAGATGGTAGCATTCAGTACTTC.

V gene TRBV6-9 combines with J gene TRBJ1-2; no clear D gene. The CDR3 is made up of 12 amino acids. CDR1 and CDR2 (germline): MNHGY, SVAAGI. The V end was cut by 2 bases, the J end by 6 bases, with 7 bases between. CDR3 in DNA: TGTGCCAGCAGTTATACTTACCATGGCTACACCTTC. This encodes CASSYTYHGYTF.

This clonotype was seen only a few times. The chain employs TRBV4-2 and TRBJ1-1; no reliable D call. CDR1 and CDR2 (germline): LGHNA, YNFKEQ. The CDR3 contains 13 residues. Trimming took off 2 bases at V and 2 bases at J, with 6 bases between the two ends. CDR3 in DNA: TGTGCCAGCAGCCAAAATGTCAACACTGAAGCTTTCTTT. This encodes CASSQNVNTEAFF.

This clonotype was seen more than once but under ten times. V gene TRBV12-3 or TRBV12-4 combines with J gene TRBJ1-2; D might be TRBD1 (5 bases). The CDR3 runs 13 residues. V was pared by 6 bases and J by 9 bases, with 17 bases between. In nucleotides, the CDR3 is TGTGCCAGCAGCTCCGGGGGGATAGTGAGCTACACCTTC. Residues: CASSSGGIVSYTF.

This clonotype was seen more than once but under ten times. The chain joins TRBV2 to TRBJ1-5; 9 nucleotides match TRBD1. Per germline, CDR1 SNHLY and CDR2 FYNNEI. This CDR3 has 14 amino acids. V was pared by 7 bases and J by 4 bases, with 5 bases of the junction left unmatched. The CDR3 region is CASKGTGQNQPQHF. The CDR3 DNA reads as TGTGCCAGCAAGGGGACAGGGCAAAATCAGCCCCAGCATTTT.

The chain combines TRBV27 with TRBJ1-1; tentatively, D is TRBD1 (5 bases). Germline CDR1 is MNHEY and CDR2 is SMNVEV (reference sequence). Trimming pared 0 bases from V and 5 bases from J, leaving 16 bases between. The CDR3 totals 16 residues. The CDR3 nucleotides are TGTGCCAGCAGTTTATCTATCACGGGGGTCAGGACTGAAGCTTTCTTT. As protein: CASSLSITGVRTEAFF.

The gene calls are TRBV6-2 or TRBV6-3 and TRBJ1-2; D call uncertain. The CDR3 runs to 12 residues. CDR1 and CDR2 (germline): MNHEY, SVGEGT. Between the trimmed V and J ends, which lost 4 bases and 5 bases, there was a span of 8 bases. The CDR3 DNA sequence: TGTGCCAGCAGTTCAGAGTTTTATGGCTACACCTTC. Its translation: CASSSEFYGYTF.

The chain is built from TRBV6-5 and TRBJ1-1; 7 nucleotides line up with TRBD1. Germline-derived CDR1 and CDR2 are MNHEY and SVGAGI. This CDR3 contains 16 residues. Germline trimming cut 2 bases from V and 3 bases from J; bases unmatched to any gene: 9. For the CDR3, the DNA is TGTGCCAGCAGTTACCCGCCGAAGACAGGGCACACTGAAGCTTTCTTT. Amino acid sequence: CASSYPPKTGHTEAFF.

This clonotype was seen only a few times. The rearrangement joins TRBV29-1 to TRBJ2-4; TRBD2 might be the D (6 bases). The length of the CDR3 is 13 residues. CDR1 is SQVTM, CDR2 ANQGSEA, per germline. Written as DNA, the CDR3 is TGCAGTTCAAGGAGGGGTCCGCAAAACATTCAGTACTTC. This codes for CSSRRGPQNIQYF.

The rearrangement joins TRBV7-8 to TRBJ2-1, with D unclear. Germline lookup yields CDR1 SGHVS and CDR2 FQNEAQ. The CDR3 has 12 amino acids. Trimming removed 4 bases from V and 8 bases from J, with 9 bases in between. The CDR3 region is CASSSLGDEQFF. DNA of the CDR3: TGTGCCAGCAGCTCCCTCGGAGATGAGCAGTTCTTC.